This T cell receptor (beta chain) originates from a study of shared clonotypes between healthy human individuals. Assay: immunoSEQ multiplex PCR; the TCRdb copy retains only in-frame clones and omits some. The data contain 2 million or so clones, over 85% of them singletons. Germline-derived CDR1 and CDR2 are MGHDK and SYGVNS. After removal of 3 bases from V and 4 bases from J, the junction contained 3 bases not matched to a gene. The CDR3 loop spans 15 amino acids. Terminally differentiated effector memory CD45RA+ cells were excluded by CCR7 positive selection of CD45RO-negative cells. V is TRBV25-1 and J is TRBJ2-3, with 11 bases that match TRBD2. The TCR sequence derives from a man younger than 35 in good health. The sequencing sample was made of naive CD8+ T cells sorted from blood. The CDR3 region is CASSETSGMADTQYF. As DNA, the CDR3 is TGTGCCAGCAGTGAGACTAGCGGGATGGCAGATACGCAGTATTTT.